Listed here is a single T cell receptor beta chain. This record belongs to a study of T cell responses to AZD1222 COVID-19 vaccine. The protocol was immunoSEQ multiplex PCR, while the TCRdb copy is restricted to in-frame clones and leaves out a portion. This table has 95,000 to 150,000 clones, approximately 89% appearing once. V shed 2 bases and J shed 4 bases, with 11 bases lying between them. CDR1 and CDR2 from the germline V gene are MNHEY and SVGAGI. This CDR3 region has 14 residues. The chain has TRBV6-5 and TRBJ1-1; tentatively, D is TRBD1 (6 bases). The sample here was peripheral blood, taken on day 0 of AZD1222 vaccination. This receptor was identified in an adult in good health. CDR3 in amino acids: CASSYGPGATEAFF. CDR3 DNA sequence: TGTGCCAGCAGTTACGGACCGGGGGCCACTGAAGCTTTCTTT.